Sequencing of this T cell receptor beta chain was carried out in a study of blood T cell repertoires in COVID-19. Generated by immunoSEQ multiplex PCR, the TCRdb table keeps only in-frame clones and is missing some. The data show around 200,000 clones, 86% seen once. V shed 5 bases and J 9 bases; nucleotides not matched to a gene: 10. The V gene's germline CDR1 is SGHRS and CDR2 YFSETQ. The length of the CDR3 is 15 residues. Participants were aged roughly 18 to 100 years from roughly 26 US areas. The material sequenced was PBMCs or T cells enriched from blood (not recorded which). The TCR originated in a man aged 35-49 years with acute COVID-19. The chain has TRBV5-1 and TRBJ2-1; TRBD2 agrees at 11 bases. This chain's CDR3 is CASRELAGVGGEQFF. Here the CDR3 DNA reads TGCGCCAGCAGGGAACTAGCGGGAGTAGGGGGTGAGCAGTTCTTC.